The 13 T cell receptor beta chains below come from one sample, sequenced in a study of radiotherapy plus CTLA-4 blockade in lung cancer. Produced via immunoSEQ multiplex PCR; TCRdb's table is partial and in-frame only. Among roughly 120,000 clones, roughly 74% were seen once, and the ten largest hold about 5.2%. The sample was peripheral blood, taken from a patient treated with radiotherapy plus ipilimumab. These receptors all come from a human donor with non-small cell lung cancer who had a partial response to radiotherapy plus ipilimumab.

V is TRBV4-3 and J is TRBJ1-2; no firm D call. The CDR3 consists of 15 residues. Germline V gene sequence: CDR1 LGHNA, CDR2 YSLEER. The V and J ends lost 0 bases and 1 base respectively, with 9 bases between them. The CDR3 is CASSQESTSNYGYTF. The DNA of the CDR3 is TGCGCCAGCAGCCAAGAATCAACCAGTAACTATGGCTACACCTTC.

This sequence joins TRBV15 and TRBJ1-3; maybe TRBD1 (5 bases). The CDR3 spans 17 residues. CDR1 and CDR2 (germline): LNHNV, YYDKDF (reference sequence). Trimming shortened V by 3 bases and J by 2 bases, and 17 bases separated the two germline ends. The CDR3 nucleotides are TGTGCCACCAGCAGGCACGGCCGGGGGGTAGCTGGAAACACCATATATTTT. Translated, it gives CATSRHGRGVAGNTIYF.

The chain employs TRBV2 and TRBJ2-2; the D is unclear. The CDR3 covers 13 residues. Germline lookup yields CDR1 SNHLY and CDR2 FYNNEI. V was shortened by 10 bases and J by 0 bases, with 9 bases between the two germline ends. CDR3 coding DNA: TGTGCCACCCGGGTCTCGAACACCGGGGAGCTGTTTTTT. It yields the protein CATRVSNTGELFF.

This clone is termed medium-sized. The genes are TRBV28 and TRBJ2-7; 7 bases line up with TRBD1. This CDR3 is built from 14 residues. With 2 bases clipped from V and 4 bases from J, the junction kept 5 bases outside the gene matches. Germline V CDR1 and CDR2: MDHEN, SYDVKM. The CDR3 DNA follows: TGTGCCAGCAGTTTAAGGGGGCCTAGATACGAGCAGTACGTC. It specifies CASSLRGPRYEQYV.

CDR3 sequence: CASSELGRAEGYTF. In DNA, the CDR3 is TGTGCCAGCAGTGAATTGGGGAGGGCGGAAGGCTACACCTTC. The rearrangement links TRBV6-1 to TRBJ1-2; D ambiguous. Per germline, CDR1 MNHNS and CDR2 SASEGT. Trimming removed 2 bases at V and 8 bases at J, with 15 bases between. The CDR3 has 14 residues.

V usage is TRBV4-1 and J usage is TRBJ1-2, with D possibly TRBD1 on 6 matching bases. This CDR3 contains 15 residues. V shed 3 bases and J shed 6 bases, with 17 bases lying between them. Germline CDR1 MGHRA, CDR2 YSYEKL. CDR3 bases: TGCGCCAGCAGCCAGGCGGGGGCCTCCGTTGATGGCTACACCTTC. Translation gives CASSQAGASVDGYTF.

This rearrangement joins TRBV6-5 to TRBJ1-2; the D gene is possibly TRBD1 (6 bases). The germline V and J ends were trimmed by 5 bases and 2 bases, with 15 bases remaining between them. CDR3 length: 15 amino acids. Germline V gene sequence: CDR1 MNHEY, CDR2 SVGAGI. CDR3 protein: CASSGSGTLNYGYTF. DNA for the CDR3: TGTGCCAGCAGTGGGTCCGGGACACTCAACTATGGCTACACCTTC.

This chain joins TRBV2 and TRBJ1-6; 10 bases are shared with TRBD1. The J segment lost 10 bases and the V segment lost 5 bases, leaving 5 bases of the junction unmatched. Germline V gene data show CDR1 as SNHLY and CDR2 as FYNNEI. CDR3 length equals 14 residues. The CDR3 nucleotides are TGTGCCAGCAGTCGGACAGGGGGTATCTCACCCCTCCACTTT. Its protein product is CASSRTGGISPLHF.

The chain combines TRBV28 with TRBJ2-2, with 13 bases identical to TRBD2. The CDR3 has 16 amino acids. Germline lookup yields CDR1 MDHEN and CDR2 SYDVKM. The trim removed 4 bases at V and 5 bases at J, leaving 4 bases unmatched. CDR3 in amino acids: CASSSRLAGGTGELFF. The CDR3 DNA follows: TGTGCCAGCAGTTCGCGACTAGCGGGAGGAACCGGGGAGCTGTTTTTT.

The rearrangement joins TRBV5-6 to TRBJ1-3, with a possible D match to TRBD1 (6 bases). Germline V lookup: CDR1 SGHDT, CDR2 YYEEEE. The CDR3 spans 14 residues. V dropped 1 base and J dropped 4 bases, with 9 bases sitting between them. As DNA, the CDR3 is TGTGCCAGCAGCTTGTACAGGGTGGGAAACACCATATATTTT. This encodes CASSLYRVGNTIYF.

About this clone: The junction does not match germline at one end; this may be a read error. The CDR3 region is CASSPGTRGETQYF. The DNA of the CDR3 is TGTGCTAGCAGTCCGGGGACTAGAGGGGAGACCCAGTACTTC. The gene calls are TRBV7-7 and TRBJ2-5; the match to TRBD2 covers 8 bases. There are 14 residues in the CDR3. Germline-derived CDR1 and CDR2 are SSHAT and FNYEAQ (reference sequence).

The V call is TRBV7-2, the J call TRBJ2-6, with D perhaps matching TRBD1 (6 bases). Germline V gene data show CDR1 as SGHTA and CDR2 as FQGNSA. The CDR3 contains 18 residues. Trimming pared 1 base from V and 0 bases from J, leaving 13 bases between. The CDR3 DNA reads as TGTGCCAGCAGCTTAGTGGGCAGGGGAAGCTCTGGGGCCAACGTCCTGACTTTC. Its protein is CASSLVGRGSSGANVLTF.

The chain recombines TRBV15 with TRBJ1-5; D perhaps matches TRBD1 (5 bases). This CDR3 is 15 amino acids long. V was clipped by 0 bases and J by 7 bases, with 13 bases between them. CDR1 is LNHNV and CDR2 is YYDKDF in the germline V gene (reference sequence). The CDR3 region is CATSRDVGGRQPQHF. Written as DNA, the CDR3 is TGTGCCACCAGCAGAGACGTGGGGGGAAGGCAGCCCCAGCATTTT.